Only a few counts were recorded for the clone carrying this T cell receptor beta chain. Its antigen is still unknown. For Graves' hyperthyroidism to be stable, ophthalmopathy could not progress within 18 months. The study based diagnoses on clinical symptoms, serum thyroxine and TRAb, thyroid ultrasound and orbital computed tomography. RNA transcripts gave rise to amplified TCR beta CDR3 regions. The study used the HTBI primer set for a first-round RT-PCR of the TCR CDR3. TCRdb redid the calling of the multiplex PCR reads with MiXCR, one entry per CDR3 protein. The sample records around 690,000 distinct CDR3 sequences, 17% being singletons. These data belong to a study of T cells in Graves' hyperthyroidism and ophthalmopathy. Whole-study results and caveats: A median around six months before onset, the model predicted ophthalmopathy. In the blood, most expanded thyroid clonotypes above 0.001 appeared as well.

Germline V gene data show CDR1 as SGDLS and CDR2 as YYNGEE. This CDR3 spans 14 amino acids. The V gene lost 0 bases and the J gene lost 8 bases, with 12 bases spanning the gap. Sequenced input: blood. The rearrangement uses TRBV9 and TRBJ2-1; the D is unclear. This sequence was found in a man between 45 and 60 years old with Graves' hyperthyroidism. CDR3 DNA: TGTGCCAGCAGCGTAGGGGCACCTAGTTATGAGCAGTTCTTC. Amino acid sequence: CASSVGAPSYEQFF. The full variable domain, in which reference TRBV9 and TRBJ2-1 provide the parts outside the CDR3, is DSGVTQTPKHLITATGQRVTLRCSPRSGDLSVYWYQQSLDQGLQFLIQYYNGEERAKGNILERFSAQQFPDLHSELNLSSLELGDSALYFCASSVGAPSYEQFFGPGTRLTVL.